A single sample gave rise to the 32 T cell receptor beta chains below, sequenced in a study of early T cells in non-severe SARS-CoV-2 infection. MiXCR, run by TCRdb on the 5' RACE reads, gives a single entry per CDR3 protein. Among tens of thousands of distinct CDR3 sequences listed, about 9% were seen once. Sequenced: whole blood. Receptors originate from an adult who was a healthcare worker with PCR-confirmed SARS-CoV-2 infection or an uninfected control (not recorded which).

The sample holds a few counts of this clonotype. V usage is TRBV6-1 and J usage is TRBJ1-1; no definite D call. This CDR3 contains 15 residues. Trimming shortened V by 2 bases and J by 4 bases, and 14 bases separated the two germline ends. The germline gives CDR1 MNHNS, CDR2 SASEGT. CDR3 sequence (DNA): TGTGCCAGCAGTGAAAGGTTTGCAAGTGCCACTGAAGCTTTCTTT. Its protein product is CASSERFASATEAFF.

This clonotype was detected ten times or more. The chain has TRBV6-5 and TRBJ2-2, with unresolved D. Per the germline V gene, CDR1 is MNHEY and CDR2 is SVGAGI. Deletions cut 0 bases from V and 8 bases from J, with 7 bases between. The CDR3 totals 13 residues. The CDR3 nucleotides are TGTGCCAGCAGTTACTCTCCTAGTGGGGAGCTGTTTTTT. This sequence encodes CASSYSPSGELFF.

The chain employs TRBV20-1 and TRBJ2-7; 12 nucleotides align to TRBD2. This CDR3 is 17 amino acids long. The V segment lost 0 bases and the J segment 6 bases; nucleotides outside the gene matches: 12. CDR1 is DFQATT, CDR2 SNEGSKA, per germline (reference sequence). The CDR3 DNA is TGCAGTGCTAGAGATCCCGGGACTAGCGGGTCCAGGAGCGAGCAGTACTTC. It is translated as CSARDPGTSGSRSEQYF.

The chain has TRBV28 and TRBJ2-7; 8 nucleotides agree with TRBD1. The germline gives CDR1 MDHEN, CDR2 SYDVKM. Germline trimming cut 8 bases from V and 0 bases from J; bases unmatched to any gene: 6. CDR3 length: 14 amino acids. DNA of the CDR3: TGTGCCAGCGGTACAGGGGGGAACTCCTACGAGCAGTACTTC. Its protein is CASGTGGNSYEQYF.

This clonotype was observed a few times. This sequence joins TRBV20-1 and TRBJ2-7; no clear D gene. The ends were cut back, 0 bases at V and 1 base at J, with 10 bases in the middle. The CDR3 has 14 amino acids. CDR1 DFQATT and CDR2 SNEGSKA come from the germline V gene (reference sequence). The CDR3 protein is CSAREGGSSYEQYF. In DNA form, the CDR3 reads TGCAGTGCTAGAGAAGGTGGCAGTTCCTACGAGCAGTACTTC.

This clonotype was recorded at least ten times. The gene calls are TRBV20-1 and TRBJ2-3; 10 bases agree with TRBD2. The junction had 6 bases not matched to a gene; V was cut back by 3 bases and J by 6 bases. In germline, CDR1 is DFQATT, CDR2 SNEGSKA (reference sequence). This CDR3 spans 14 amino acids. CDR3 DNA sequence: TGCAGTGCTAGGGCTAGCGGGGGCCTGGATACGCAGTATTTT. The encoded protein is CSARASGGLDTQYF.

This chain joins TRBV3-1 and TRBJ2-7; TRBD1 aligns across 7 bases. The CDR3 is made up of 15 amino acids. J was trimmed by 4 bases and V by 5 bases; bases with no gene match: 11. The germline V gene encodes CDR1 LGHDT and CDR2 YNNKEL (reference sequence). The CDR3: CASSKFRNRGYEQYF. The CDR3 nucleotides read TGTGCCAGCAGCAAATTCCGGAACAGGGGTTACGAGCAGTACTTC.

This clonotype has only a few counts. The chain couples TRBV20-1 to TRBJ2-7, with unresolved D. Per germline, CDR1 DFQATT and CDR2 SNEGSKA (reference sequence). The CDR3 is 14 residues long. Deletions cut 1 base from V and 2 bases from J, with 12 bases between. The CDR3 coding sequence is TGCAGTGCTAGAGGGCCCCAGGCTGCCTACGAGCAGTACTTC. As protein: CSARGPQAAYEQYF.

This clonotype was seen a few times. V usage is TRBV27 and J usage is TRBJ2-1; no clear D. Trimming stripped 4 bases from V and 0 bases from J, with 10 bases between. The germline CDR1 and CDR2 sequences are MNHEY and SMNVEV (reference sequence). The CDR3 extends over 15 amino acids. The CDR3 spells CASSSRYSSYNEQFF. CDR3 in DNA: TGTGCCAGCAGTTCCCGATATAGCTCCTACAATGAGCAGTTCTTC.

This clonotype was picked up a small number of times. The chain combines TRBV30 with TRBJ2-3; TRBD1 is a possible D gene (6 bases). The germline V gene encodes CDR1 GTSNPN and CDR2 SVGIG (reference sequence). CDR3 size: 12 residues. The V end was cut by 2 bases, the J end by 3 bases, with 6 bases between. The CDR3 spells CAWSRGTDTQYF. The CDR3 nucleotides read TGTGCCTGGAGTAGGGGGACAGATACGCAGTATTTT.

The V gene is TRBV5-4, the J gene TRBJ2-3; the match to TRBD2 covers 9 bases. The CDR3 is made up of 17 amino acids. The V and J ends lost 1 base and 0 bases, in that order; junction bases with no gene match: 6. CDR1 and CDR2 from the germline V gene are SGHNT and YYREEE (reference sequence). The CDR3 bases are TGTGCCAGCAGCTTGATTTTAGCGGGGGCCAGCACAGATACGCAGTATTTT. Protein product: CASSLILAGASTDTQYF.

The table lists this clonotype with many counts. The J gene is TRBJ1-1, the V gene TRBV10-3, with a weak D call TRBD1 (5 bases). V was clipped by 3 bases and J by 4 bases, with 15 bases between them. CDR1 is ENHRY and CDR2 is SYGVKD in the germline V gene. This CDR3 comprises 15 residues. The CDR3 region has the DNA TGTGCCATCAGTGAAACGGGGGACGGAGGCACTGAAGCTTTCTTT. It codes for CAISETGDGGTEAFF.

This clonotype was recorded at least ten times. A single base is all that separates this from a far larger clone, so a read error is likely. CDR3 protein: CASSFSYEQYF. Written as DNA, the CDR3 is TGTGCCAGCAGCTTCTCCTACGAGCAGTACTTC. This rearrangement joins TRBV5-5 to TRBJ2-7; no clear D gene. Germline V gene lookup returns CDR1 SGHKS and CDR2 YYEKEE (reference sequence). V shed 2 bases and J shed 0 bases, with 0 bases lying between them. The CDR3 contains 11 residues.

This clonotype was detected ten times or more. The V gene is TRBV25-1, the J gene TRBJ1-4; weak D call: TRBD1 (5 bases). Germline CDR1 reads MGHDK; CDR2 reads SYGVNS. V was cut by 2 bases and J by 4 bases, with 8 bases left in between. There are 14 residues in the CDR3. Written as DNA, the CDR3 is TGTGCCAGCAGTGAACCGCAGGGTAATGAAAAACTGTTTTTT. Residues: CASSEPQGNEKLFF. Based on the CDR3 plus reference TRBV25-1 and TRBJ1-4, the full variable domain is EADIYQTPRYLVIGTGKKITLECSQTMGHDKMYWYQQDPGMELHLIHYSYGVNSTEKGDLSSESTVSRIRTEHFPLTLESARPSHTSQYLCASSEPQGNEKLFFGSGTQLSVL.

This chain uses TRBV29-1 with TRBJ2-1; D call uncertain. The CDR3 length is 13 residues. The V gene's germline CDR1 is SQVTM and CDR2 ANQGSEA. The germline V and J ends were trimmed by 4 bases and 8 bases, with 15 bases remaining between them. CDR3 amino acids: CSVVGQRDDEQFF. The DNA for the CDR3 is TGCAGCGTTGTTGGGCAGCGAGACGATGAGCAGTTCTTC.

This clonotype was recorded many times. The chain is built from TRBV29-1 and TRBJ1-4; a weak D match, TRBD1 (6 bases). V lost 6 bases and J lost 7, with 15 bases in between. Germline lookup yields CDR1 SQVTM and CDR2 ANQGSEA. The CDR3 runs 13 residues. The CDR3 sequence: CSVAIRGGEKLFF. The CDR3 DNA reads as TGCAGCGTCGCCATCAGGGGTGGTGAAAAACTGTTTTTT. Complete variable domain (other parts from reference TRBV29-1 and TRBJ1-4): SAVISQKPSRDICQRGTSLTIQCQVDSQVTMMFWYRQQPGQSLTLIATANQGSEATYESGFVIDKFPISRPNLTFSTLTVSNMSPEDSSIYLCSVAIRGGEKLFFGSGTQLSVL.

CDR3: CSVDGLAATSYNEQFF. The CDR3 nucleotides are TGCAGCGTTGATGGACTAGCGGCTACCTCCTACAATGAGCAGTTCTTC. The chain uses TRBV29-1 and TRBJ2-1; 10 bases line up with TRBD2. There are 16 residues in the CDR3. Per the germline V gene, CDR1 is SQVTM and CDR2 is ANQGSEA. The J segment lost 0 bases and the V segment lost 3 bases, leaving 5 bases of the junction unmatched.

This rearrangement joins TRBV19 to TRBJ1-2; maybe TRBD1 (5 bases). Germline V gene sequence: CDR1 LNHDA, CDR2 SQIVND (reference sequence). The CDR3 covers 15 residues. Trimming left V 0 bases short and J 5 bases short, with 13 bases between. The CDR3: CASSIDGTASYGYTF. In DNA, the CDR3 is TGTGCCAGTAGTATAGATGGGACGGCATCGTATGGCTACACCTTC.

This clonotype has a count of ten or more. This sequence joins TRBV9 and TRBJ2-1, with D perhaps matching TRBD2 (5 bases). The CDR3 consists of 16 residues. V lost 0 bases, J lost 9 bases, and 19 bases lay in between. The V gene's germline CDR1 is SGDLS and CDR2 YYNGEE. This CDR3 reads CASSVAVTRASGEQFF. The CDR3 nucleotides read TGTGCCAGCAGCGTAGCTGTTACTAGGGCATCGGGTGAGCAGTTCTTC. Combining the CDR3 with reference TRBV9 and TRBJ2-1 gives the whole variable domain DSGVTQTPKHLITATGQRVTLRCSPRSGDLSVYWYQQSLDQGLQFLIQYYNGEERAKGNILERFSAQQFPDLHSELNLSSLELGDSALYFCASSVAVTRASGEQFFGPGTRLTVL.

The table lists this clonotype with many counts. The V and J genes are TRBV25-1 and TRBJ2-5; no firm D call. The V end lost 4 bases, the J end lost 3 bases, and 6 bases lay between the germline ends. The CDR3 totals 12 residues. The V gene's germline CDR1 is MGHDK and CDR2 SYGVNS. CDR3 sequence reads: CASSVLEETQYF. CDR3 sequence (DNA): TGTGCCAGCAGTGTTTTAGAAGAGACCCAGTACTTC.

This clonotype appeared many times. The CDR3 DNA is TGTGCCAGCAGCTTAGCGACTACGTACAATGAGCAGTTCTTC. It encodes CASSLATTYNEQFF. The chain is built from TRBV11-1 and TRBJ2-1; tentatively, D is TRBD2 (5 bases). CDR1 SGHAT and CDR2 FQDESV come from the germline V gene (reference sequence). The V end was cut by 0 bases, the J end by 4 bases, with 7 bases between. The CDR3 is 14 residues long.

This clonotype was detected many times. The rearrangement joins TRBV29-1 to TRBJ2-7; D is perhaps TRBD1 or TRBD2 (5 bases each). This CDR3 is built from 13 residues. Germline CDR1 reads SQVTM; CDR2 reads ANQGSEA. Trimming shortened V by 4 bases and J by 1 base, and 11 bases separated the two germline ends. CDR3 in amino acids: CSVGAGASYEQYF. CDR3 DNA: TGCAGCGTTGGAGCCGGGGCGTCCTACGAGCAGTACTTC.

This clonotype occurred a few times. The J gene is TRBJ1-1, the V gene TRBV18; 7 bases match TRBD1. J gave up 7 bases and V 4 bases, and 3 bases lay outside the gene matches. Germline CDR1 and CDR2: KGHSH and LQKENI. The CDR3 totals 12 residues. CDR3: CASSQDRDEAFF. The CDR3 region has the DNA TGTGCCAGCTCACAAGACAGGGATGAAGCTTTCTTT.

This clonotype was seen at least ten times. The rearrangement joins TRBV5-1 to TRBJ2-3; TRBD2 might be the D (5 bases). V gave up 4 bases and J gave up 3 bases, with 12 bases separating them. Germline lookup yields CDR1 SGHRS and CDR2 YFSETQ. The CDR3 loop spans 14 amino acids. This CDR3 reads CASSRVLATDTQYF. CDR3 nucleotide sequence: TGCGCCAGCAGCCGCGTGCTAGCTACAGATACGCAGTATTTT.

The table lists this clonotype with a few counts. The chain employs TRBV7-2 and TRBJ1-4; 9 bases align to TRBD1. CDR1 is SGHTA and CDR2 is FQGNSA in the germline V gene. The junction had 6 bases not matched to a gene; V was cut back by 5 bases and J by 5 bases. CDR3 length equals 15 residues. The CDR3 sequence is CASSVSGTGNEKLFF. The DNA of the CDR3 is TGTGCCAGCAGCGTTTCCGGGACAGGGAATGAAAAACTGTTTTTT.

The V call is TRBV27, the J call TRBJ2-1; the D is unclear. V was trimmed by 6 bases and J by 6 bases, leaving 18 bases between them. The CDR3 loop spans 15 amino acids. CDR1 MNHEY and CDR2 SMNVEV come from the germline V gene (reference sequence). The CDR3 DNA follows: TGTGCCAGCAGGCCTCCGGGCCTCCCCGGCAATGAGCAGTTCTTC. It is translated as CASRPPGLPGNEQFF.

This clonotype has at least ten counts. The chain employs TRBV28 and TRBJ2-7, with a weak D call TRBD2 (5 bases). The CDR3 spans 16 residues. The V end lost 8 bases, the J end lost 1 base, and 21 bases lay between the germline ends. Germline V CDR1 and CDR2: MDHEN, SYDVKM. The CDR3 loop is CASGFGGTDSSYEQYF. The CDR3 nucleotides read TGTGCCAGCGGCTTCGGCGGAACGGACTCGTCCTACGAGCAGTACTTC. Using reference TRBV28 and TRBJ2-7 for the parts outside the CDR3, the full variable domain is DVKVTQSSRYLVKRTGEKVFLECVQDMDHENMFWYRQDPGLGLRLIYFSYDVKMKEKGDIPEGYSVSREKKERFSLILESASTNQTSMYLCASGFGGTDSSYEQYFGPGTRLTVT.

This clonotype came up a few times. The chain couples TRBV28 to TRBJ2-7; D may be TRBD2 (6 bases). V lost 3 bases to trimming and J lost 4 bases, with 10 bases between them. Germline-derived CDR1 and CDR2 are MDHEN and SYDVKM. This CDR3 contains 13 residues. DNA for the CDR3: TGTGCCAGCAGTTTTACCGGGACTTACGAGCAGTACTTC. This sequence encodes CASSFTGTYEQYF.

This clonotype was observed at least ten times. The CDR3 here is CATGTFEQFF. Here the CDR3 DNA reads TGTGCCACCGGGACCTTCGAGCAGTTCTTC. The genes are TRBV2 and TRBJ2-1; D possibly matches TRBD1 or TRBD2 (5 bases each). The V end was cut by 10 bases, the J end by 10 bases, with 11 bases between. Per germline, CDR1 SNHLY and CDR2 FYNNEI. The CDR3 spans 10 residues.

This clonotype came up many times. The chain combines TRBV20-1 with TRBJ1-6; TRBD1 matches 9 bases. The ends lost 0 bases at V and 7 bases at J; junction bases unmatched: 4. The CDR3 extends over 15 amino acids. Germline assignment: CDR1 DFQATT and CDR2 SNEGSKA (reference sequence). CDR3 nucleotide sequence: TGCAGTGCTAGAGAGTGGGACAGGGCCAATTCACCCCTCCACTTT. This translates into CSAREWDRANSPLHF.

Ten or more counts support this clonotype. The V call is TRBV7-2, the J call TRBJ1-5, with 7 bases aligning to TRBD1. The CDR3 has 20 amino acids. The junction had 26 bases not matched to a gene; V was cut back by 5 bases and J by 7 bases. Germline V lookup: CDR1 SGHTA, CDR2 FQGNSA. The CDR3 reads CASSPQFPGRGLGVRQPQHF. CDR3 DNA: TGTGCCAGCAGCCCACAATTCCCGGGGAGGGGGCTCGGAGTGCGACAGCCCCAGCATTTT.

The chain uses TRBV7-9 and TRBJ2-2, with TRBD2 matching 7 bases. CDR1 is SEHNR, CDR2 FQNEAQ, per germline (reference sequence). The CDR3 totals 15 residues. The V and J ends lost 2 bases and 4 bases, in that order; junction bases with no gene match: 4. The CDR3 here is CASSLWGGSTGELFF. CDR3 bases: TGTGCCAGCAGCTTATGGGGCGGGAGCACCGGGGAGCTGTTTTTT.